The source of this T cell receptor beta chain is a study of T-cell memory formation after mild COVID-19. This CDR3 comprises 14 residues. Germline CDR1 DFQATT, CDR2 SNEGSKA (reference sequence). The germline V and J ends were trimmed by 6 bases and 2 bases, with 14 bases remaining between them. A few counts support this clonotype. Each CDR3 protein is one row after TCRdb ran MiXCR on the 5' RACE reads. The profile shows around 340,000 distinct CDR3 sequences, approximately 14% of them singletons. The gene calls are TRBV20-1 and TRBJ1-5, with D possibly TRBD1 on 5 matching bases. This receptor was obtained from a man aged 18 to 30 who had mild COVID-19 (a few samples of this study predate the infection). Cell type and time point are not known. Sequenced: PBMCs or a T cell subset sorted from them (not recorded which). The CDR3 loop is CSAPLQGGNQPQHF. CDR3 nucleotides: TGCAGTGCCCCACTCCAGGGTGGCAATCAGCCCCAGCATTTT.